Listed here are 6 T cell receptor beta chains from one sample, sequenced in a study of Graves' ophthalmopathy and Graves' hyperthyroidism (dated by TCRdb to 2016 to 2019). Sequencing was performed on an Illumina HiSeq 2000. For repertoire sequencing, the TCR beta CDR3 regions were amplified from RNA transcripts. HTBI primers and the Qiagen OneStep RT-PCR kit were used in a first-round RT-PCR, which was followed by a second-round multiplex PCR, size selection and purification. TCRdb reran the public reads through fastp at Q25 and MiXCR, keeping productive beta chains. Rows merge per CDR3 protein into single entries with the most common DNA and genes. The sample includes roughly 500,000 distinct CDR3 sequences, with about 15% observed a single time. The ten largest account for around 9.8% of the sample. Sequenced: blood. The receptors originated from a woman aged 30 to 39 with Graves' ophthalmopathy. Donor details come from another sample of the same person, matched by shared clones.

This clonotype was detected a few times. This chain links TRBV14 with TRBJ1-2; D is possibly TRBD1 (5 bases). Trimming cost V 1 base and J 4 bases, with 7 bases left between them. This CDR3 spans 13 amino acids. The germline gives CDR1 SGHDN, CDR2 FVKESK. The CDR3 loop is CASSQGDGYGYTF. The CDR3 DNA follows: TGTGCCAGCAGCCAAGGGGACGGCTATGGCTACACCTTC.

This clonotype was observed many times. The chain has TRBV6-1 and TRBJ1-2; 8 bases align to TRBD1. CDR3 size: 14 residues. Germline V gives CDR1 MNHNS, CDR2 SASEGT. V was clipped by 7 bases and J by 3 bases; unmatched bases: 7. The CDR3 sequence is CASTTGGKDYGYTF. Here the CDR3 DNA reads TGTGCCAGCACAACAGGGGGGAAAGACTATGGCTACACCTTC.

Ten or more counts support this clonotype. CDR3 protein: CASSLIEFEPSEETQYF. CDR3 sequence (DNA): TGTGCCAGCAGCTTAATCGAGTTTGAACCATCAGAGGAGACCCAGTACTTC. The V and J genes are TRBV7-6 and TRBJ2-5; no firm D call. Per the germline V gene, CDR1 is SGHVS and CDR2 is FNYEAQ. Between the trimmed V and J ends, which lost 2 bases and 5 bases, there was a span of 21 bases. The CDR3 is made up of 17 amino acids.

This clonotype came up many times. The chain joins TRBV2 to TRBJ2-7; 8 positions match TRBD1. Trimming cost V 3 bases and J 2 bases; bases outside gene matches: 3. Germline V gene lookup returns CDR1 SNHLY and CDR2 FYNNEI. The CDR3 sequence is 14 residues long. The CDR3 is CASSDLTGAYEQYF. Written as DNA, the CDR3 is TGTGCCAGCAGTGACCTGACAGGGGCCTACGAGCAGTACTTC. Full variable domain (outside the CDR3, taken from reference TRBV2 and TRBJ2-7): EPEVTQTPSHQVTQMGQEVILRCVPISNHLYFYWYRQILGQKVEFLVSFYNNEISEKSEIFDDQFSVERPDGSNFTLKIRSTKLEDSAMYFCASSDLTGAYEQYFGPGTRLTVT.

Concerning this clonotype: A read error is possible here, since a much larger clone lies one base away. The chain employs TRBV5-8 and TRBJ2-7; D remains unclear. Germline V lookup: CDR1 SGHTS, CDR2 YDEGEE. CDR3 size: 13 residues. The CDR3 is CACSLRHFYEQYF. The CDR3 nucleotides are TGTGCCTGCAGCTTAAGGCATTTCTACGAGCAGTACTTC.

At least ten counts were recorded for this clonotype. This sequence joins TRBV5-1 and TRBJ1-1; a weak D match, TRBD1 (5 bases). Germline CDR1 is SGHRS and CDR2 is YFSETQ. V was trimmed by 2 bases and J by 5 bases, leaving 16 bases between them. CDR3 length: 15 amino acids. This chain's CDR3 is CASSFPDMAGTEAFF. The DNA for the CDR3 is TGCGCCAGCAGCTTTCCGGACATGGCGGGGACTGAAGCTTTCTTT.